A selection of T cell receptor beta chains follows, all from one sample in a study of blood T cell repertoires in COVID-19. Profiled with immunoSEQ multiplex PCR; TCRdb holds only in-frame clones, not every one. The table shows about 260,000 clones, with around nine tenths occurring only once. Specimen: peripheral blood. These receptors originate from a man aged 25-45 years with active or convalescent COVID-19. CDR3s include the opening cysteine and the closing phenylalanine or tryptophan. A D gene is named only where the DNA matches it firmly. Clone size appears in some rows only: once, few, many, or a class for an expanded clone.

size	D	V	J	DNA	CDR3
.	.	TRBV21-1	TRBJ1-6	TGTGCCAGCAGCAAAAAGCCCAAAAACCGGGACTCCCCTAATTCACCCCTCCACTTT	CASSKKPKNRDSPNSPLHF
.	TRBD1	TRBV9	TRBJ1-1	TGTGCCAGCAGCGTAGCTACCAGGGACAGTCGCACTGAAGCTTTCTTT	CASSVATRDSRTEAFF
.	.	TRBV6-6	TRBJ1-2	TGTGCCAGCAGTTACTCGAGAGACACAAGTAACTATGGCTACACCTTC	CASSYSRDTSNYGYTF
.	.	TRBV6-5	TRBJ2-2	TGTGCCAGCAGTTACGTTCCGGGGGCGAACACCGGGGAGCTGTTTTTT	CASSYVPGANTGELFF
.	.	TRBV5-1	TRBJ2-2	TGCGCCAGCAGCGCGACAGCTTTATCGAACACCGGGGAGCTGTTTTTT	CASSATALSNTGELFF
.	TRBD1	TRBV4-2	TRBJ1-2	TGTGCCAGCAGCCAAGCGGAAGCAGGGGGGTATGGCTACACCTTC	CASSQAEAGGYGYTF
.	.	TRBV4-1	TRBJ1-6	TGCGCCAGCAGCCATTTGGACAGCCGGACTTCACCCCTCCACTTT	CASSHLDSRTSPLHF
.	.	TRBV27	TRBJ1-1	TGTGCCAGCGCACGGGGTGGCGCCACTGAAGCTTTCTTT	CASARGGATEAFF
few	.	TRBV3-1/TRBV3-2	TRBJ1-3	TGTGCCAGCAGCCCGGTGCTCAGGGCTGGAGGAAACACCATATATTTT	CASSPVLRAGGNTIYF
few	.	TRBV19	TRBJ1-1	TGTGCCAGTAGACAGGATTACGGCCTACACGGCACTGAAGCTTTCTTT	CASRQDYGLHGTEAFF
.	TRBD2	TRBV11-2	TRBJ2-1	TGTGCCAGCAGCTTAGAGACTAGCGGGAGCTACAATGAGCAGTTCTTC	CASSLETSGSYNEQFF
.	TRBD1	TRBV7-2	TRBJ1-1	TGTGCCAGCAGCACCCGACAGGGGGGCGTAGCTTTCTTT	CASSTRQGGVAFF
.	TRBD2	TRBV4-2	TRBJ2-7	TGTGCCAGCAGCCAAGGGAGCGGGGGGAGCTCCTACGAGCAGTACTTC	CASSQGSGGSSYEQYF
.	TRBD1	TRBV5-4	TRBJ1-4	TGTGCCAGCAGCTCCGACGACAGGGTTGAAAAACTGTTTTTT	CASSSDDRVEKLFF
.	.	TRBV21-1	TRBJ2-1	TGTGCCAGCAGCATAACAGGGTCCCTCAATGAGCAGTTCTTC	CASSITGSLNEQFF
.	TRBD1	TRBV5-4	TRBJ1-6	TGTGCCAGCAGCCCGGGACAGGATAGCTCCTATAATTCACCCCTCCACTTT	CASSPGQDSSYNSPLHF
.	.	TRBV27	TRBJ1-2	TGTGCCAGCGGGTTGTTAGGGGGTTCAGGGTATGGCTACACCTTC	CASGLLGGSGYGYTF
.	.	TRBV5-8	TRBJ2-1	TGTGCCAGCAGCTTGGCAGGAAACACCTACAATGAGCAGTTCTTC	CASSLAGNTYNEQFF
.	.	TRBV6-5	TRBJ2-3	TGTGCCGTACGGACAGTCACAGATACGCAGTATTTT	CAVRTVTDTQYF
.	TRBD1	TRBV12-3/TRBV12-4	TRBJ2-7	TGTGCCAGCAGTTTACAGGGGGTGGGTGAGCAGTACTTC	CASSLQGVGEQYF
.	TRBD1	TRBV18	TRBJ2-3	TGTGCCAGCTCACCCGGGACAGTGGACCCCGATACGCAGTATTTT	CASSPGTVDPDTQYF
.	.	TRBV6-1	TRBJ1-4	TGTGCCAGCAGTGATTGGGAGGTTGAAAAACTGTTTTTT	CASSDWEVEKLFF
.	.	TRBV11-2	TRBJ1-2	TGTGCCAGCAGCTTATTGAGGGACATTAACTATGGCTACACCTTC	CASSLLRDINYGYTF
.	.	TRBV7-9	TRBJ2-7	TGTGCCAGCAGCTTATACTACGCCCCCTACGAGCAGTACTTC	CASSLYYAPYEQYF
.	TRBD1	TRBV5-8	TRBJ1-4	TGTGCCAGCAGTTGGGACAGGGGGACCGAAAAACTGTTTTTT	CASSWDRGTEKLFF
once	.	TRBV29-1	TRBJ1-1	TGCAGCGTTGAAGATGAGGGGGGGCTTGTGGCTTTCTTT	CSVEDEGGLVAFF
once	.	TRBV6-6	TRBJ1-1	TGTGCCAGCAGCCGGGTCGAGAGTGAAGCTTTCTTT	CASSRVESEAFF
.	.	TRBV18	TRBJ1-5	TGTGCCAGCTCACCACGTGGACTATATAGCAATCAGCCCCAGCATTTT	CASSPRGLYSNQPQHF
.	.	TRBV19	TRBJ2-7	TGTGCCAGTAGTATAGCGTCAGGGCGCTCCTACGAGCAGTACTTC	CASSIASGRSYEQYF
.	TRBD1	TRBV10-3	TRBJ1-1	TGTGCCTCAAGGACAGGGGATAGGTACACTGAAGCTTTCTTT	CASRTGDRYTEAFF
.	TRBD1	TRBV29-1	TRBJ2-7	TGCAGCGTTTCCCCAGGGGGAGCCTACGAGCAGTACTTC	CSVSPGGAYEQYF
.	TRBD1	TRBV27	TRBJ1-2	TGTGCCAGCAGTTTAGGGACAGGGTTTGGTGGCTACACCTTC	CASSLGTGFGGYTF
few	TRBD2	TRBV20-1	TRBJ2-1	TGCAGTGCTAGTCGGGGGGGCAATCTCTGGGAGCAGTTCTTC	CSASRGGNLWEQFF
.	.	TRBV11-2	TRBJ2-7	TGTGCCAGCAGCCCCGGGGACTACGAGCAGTACTTC	CASSPGDYEQYF
.	.	TRBV2	TRBJ1-3	TGTGCCAGCAGACGCGGGACCGCGGGAAGCACCATATATTTT	CASRRGTAGSTIYF
.	.	TRBV7-2	TRBJ2-1	TGTGCCAGCAGCCCTACCCCCTACAATGAGCAGTTCTTC	CASSPTPYNEQFF
.	.	TRBV9	TRBJ2-7	TGTGCCAGCAGCGTAGGGACACAAATCTCCTACGAGCAGTACTTC	CASSVGTQISYEQYF
.	TRBD2	TRBV7-8	TRBJ2-2	TGTGCCAGCAGCTTATGGGTTAGCGGGGGGACCGGGGAGCTGTTTTTT	CASSLWVSGGTGELFF
.	TRBD1	TRBV2	TRBJ1-2	TGTGCCAGCAGTGATAGGACAGGGGGCGTTCACGGCTACACCTTC	CASSDRTGGVHGYTF
few	.	TRBV29-1	TRBJ1-6	TGCAGCGGGGGGGAAGCAGGGTCACCCCTCCACTTT	CSGGEAGSPLHF
.	.	TRBV28	TRBJ1-5	TGTGCCAGCAGTTTCTCGGGTCAGCCCCAGCATTTT	CASSFSGQPQHF
.	.	TRBV2	TRBJ2-7	TGTGCCAGCAGCGCTTCTAGCTCCTACGAGCAGTACTTC	CASSASSSYEQYF
.	TRBD1	TRBV10-2	TRBJ1-1	TGCGCCAGCAGTGCAGGCAGGGGGACCACTGAAGCTTTCTTT	CASSAGRGTTEAFF
.	.	TRBV13	TRBJ2-5	TGTGCCAGCAGCCCACGCCCGGGCCGGGGAGAGACCCAGTACTTC	CASSPRPGRGETQYF
.	.	TRBV20-1	TRBJ2-5	TGCAGTGCTAGGTCTCCGAGGACCCAGTACTTC	CSARSPRTQYF
.	TRBD1	TRBV29-1	TRBJ1-1	TGCAGCGTCGCCGGGACAGGGGGGTCTGAAGCTTTCTTT	CSVAGTGGSEAFF
.	.	TRBV11-3	TRBJ1-4	TGTGCCAGCAGCTTTCATCCCGCGCCACAGGCTACAACTAATGAAAAACTGTTTTTT	CASSFHPAPQATTNEKLFF
.	.	TRBV19	TRBJ1-4	TGTGCCAGTAGCCGTACTAATGAAAAACTGTTTTTT	CASSRTNEKLFF
.	.	TRBV12-5	TRBJ2-2	TGTGCTAGTGGTTTGATCCCAACTAGACTCTCTGAGGGTAGCAGCGGGACCGGGGAGCTGTTTTTT	CASGLIPTRLSEGSSGTGELFF
once	.	TRBV27	TRBJ2-7	TGTGCCAGCAGTTTAGCAGGCGACGAGCAGTACTTC	CASSLAGDEQYF
.	.	TRBV27	TRBJ1-6	TGTGCCAGCAGTCTTATGGACGGGAGTAATTCACCCCTCCACTTT	CASSLMDGSNSPLHF
.	TRBD1	TRBV6-5	TRBJ2-7	TGTGCCAGCAGGCCCCGACAGGGGGCTTACGAGCAGTACTTC	CASRPRQGAYEQYF
.	.	TRBV5-1	TRBJ2-1	TGCGCCAGCAGCCAACCCACCGGGACTGCCTCAAATGAGCAGTTCTTC	CASSQPTGTASNEQFF
.	TRBD2	TRBV4-1	TRBJ2-5	TGCGCCAGCAGCTCTACTAGCGGTTCGAAGGATTTTTATGCGACCCAGTACTTC	CASSSTSGSKDFYATQYF
.	TRBD2	TRBV27	TRBJ2-1	TGTGCCAGCAGTTTTAGGACTAGCGGGGGGGCGGCCTACAATGAGCAGTTCTTC	CASSFRTSGGAAYNEQFF